What follows are 21 T cell receptor beta chains derived from one specimen sequenced in a study of glioma-infiltrating T cells after dendritic cell vaccination. Time point described: after dendritic cell vaccination, including at tumor progression/relapse. TCRdb's table, derived via immunoSEQ multiplex PCR, lists solely in-frame clones and lacks some. The profile shows tens of thousands of clones, about 85% of them singletons. Source: blood, taken after dendritic cell vaccination. These TCRs come from a human donor with glioblastoma.

The chain recombines TRBV27 with TRBJ1-6; no definite D call. Trimming shortened V by 8 bases and J by 7 bases, and 18 bases separated the two germline ends. Germline loops: CDR1 MNHEY, CDR2 SMNVEV (reference sequence). This CDR3 has 15 residues. The CDR3 region is CASGMAEGKNSPLHF. In DNA, the CDR3 is TGTGCCAGCGGAATGGCGGAGGGTAAAAATTCACCCCTCCACTTT.

The genes are TRBV2 and TRBJ2-3; 12 nucleotides match TRBD2. Germline V lookup: CDR1 SNHLY, CDR2 FYNNEI. The CDR3 is 18 amino acids. Trimming at V came to 5 bases and at J to 0 bases, leaving 9 bases not matched to a gene. CDR3 in amino acids: CASSSPGLAGSSTDTQYF. CDR3 DNA sequence: TGTGCCAGCAGTTCTCCGGGACTAGCGGGCTCTAGCACAGATACGCAGTATTTT.

The rearrangement joins TRBV7-6 to TRBJ1-1, with D perhaps matching TRBD1 (6 bases). CDR3 length equals 15 residues. Germline CDR1 SGHVS, CDR2 FNYEAQ. V lost 2 bases, J lost 4 bases, and 14 bases lay in between. Here the CDR3 reads CASSLYWTEGTEAFF. The CDR3 nucleotides are TGTGCCAGCAGCTTATACTGGACAGAGGGCACTGAAGCTTTCTTT. The full variable domain, its missing parts supplied by reference TRBV7-6 and TRBJ1-1, is GAGVSQSPRYKVTKRGQDVALRCDPISGHVSLYWYRQALGQGPEFLTYFNYEAQQDKSGLPNDRFSAERPEGSISTLTIQRTEQRDSAMYRCASSLYWTEGTEAFFGQGTRLTVV.

This sequence joins TRBV5-1 and TRBJ2-7, with TRBD2 identical over 10 bases. Per the germline V gene, CDR1 is SGHRS and CDR2 is YFSETQ. The CDR3 runs to 16 residues. V lost 4 bases, J lost 5 bases, and 12 bases stayed unmatched. The CDR3 is CASSPPQREGLDEQYF. The CDR3 DNA follows: TGCGCCAGCAGCCCCCCTCAGCGGGAGGGCTTGGACGAGCAGTACTTC.

This chain uses TRBV29-1 with TRBJ1-2, with a weak D call TRBD1 (6 bases). Trimming left V 3 bases short and J 8 bases short, with 16 bases between. The CDR3 runs to 13 residues. CDR1 is SQVTM, CDR2 ANQGSEA, per germline. CDR3 sequence: CSVDPDRKAGYTF. As DNA, the CDR3 is TGCAGCGTTGACCCCGACAGGAAGGCAGGCTACACCTTC.

This clone appeared once. The chain combines TRBV6-7 with TRBJ2-5; 10 bases agree with TRBD2. The J call could be wrong; TRBJ2-7 is a better fit for the DNA end. Being an ORF, TRBV6-7 has a function that is uncertain. This CDR3 is 15 amino acids long. The CDR3 region is CASRHLAGDTYEQYF. The CDR3 nucleotides are TGTGCCAGCAGACACCTAGCGGGAGACACCTACGAGCAGTACTTC.

The table lists this clone with a few counts. The chain has TRBV5-6 and TRBJ1-3; the D is unclear. Germline CDR1 reads SGHDT; CDR2 reads YYEEEE. The CDR3 runs to 15 residues. Trimming removed 0 bases from V and 4 bases from J, with 11 bases in between. The CDR3 is CASSLVVGAGNTIYF. Here the CDR3 DNA reads TGTGCCAGCAGCTTGGTCGTGGGAGCCGGAAACACCATATATTTT.

The V call is TRBV7-2, the J call TRBJ2-1; 10 bases are a match to TRBD1. With 0 bases clipped from V and 6 bases from J, the junction kept 5 bases outside the gene matches. Germline CDR1 is SGHTA and CDR2 is FQGNSA. The CDR3 length is 16 residues. Here the CDR3 reads CASSLAPGQGSNEQFF. DNA of the CDR3: TGTGCCAGCAGCTTAGCCCCGGGACAGGGGAGCAATGAGCAGTTCTTC.

In its sample, this clone was seen a few times. The rearrangement links TRBV5-4 to TRBJ2-7; TRBD1 agrees at 9 bases. Germline V gives CDR1 SGHNT, CDR2 YYREEE (reference sequence). The junction had 8 bases not matched to a gene; V was cut back by 6 bases and J by 7 bases. This CDR3 is 13 amino acids long. CDR3 in DNA: TGTGCCAGCATGGCGGGACAGGGAAGGGAGCAGTACTTC. Residues: CASMAGQGREQYF.

The J gene is TRBJ1-6, the V gene TRBV2, with 11 bases fitting TRBD1. Unmatched junction bases numbered 4, after V lost 6 bases and J lost 9 bases. Per germline, CDR1 SNHLY and CDR2 FYNNEI. The CDR3 contains 14 residues. CDR3 amino acids: CASRGQGAISPLHF. In DNA, the CDR3 is TGTGCCAGCAGAGGACAGGGGGCGATTTCACCCCTCCACTTT.

The CDR3 spells CASISGTSGSLWADTQYF. The CDR3 DNA follows: TGTGCCAGCATCAGCGGGACTAGCGGGAGCTTGTGGGCAGATACGCAGTATTTT. The chain links TRBV7-2 to TRBJ2-3, with 14 bases aligning to TRBD2. The germline V gene has CDR1 SGHTA and CDR2 FQGNSA. V dropped 7 bases and J dropped 4; count of bases not matched to a gene: 13. The CDR3 covers 18 residues. Supplemented by reference TRBV7-2 and TRBJ2-3, the full variable domain reads GAGVSQSPSNKVTEKGKDVELRCDPISGHTALYWYRQSLGQGLEFLIYFQGNSAPDKSGLPSDRFSAERTGGSVSTLTIQRTQQEDSAVYLCASISGTSGSLWADTQYFGPGTRLTVL.

This chain uses TRBV9 with TRBJ2-7, with D perhaps matching TRBD1 (7 bases). V lost 0 bases and J 3 bases, leaving 16 bases between the germline ends. The CDR3 totals 16 residues. CDR1 is SGDLS, CDR2 YYNGEE, per germline. CDR3 amino acids: CASSVDLGTAGYEQYF. The CDR3 DNA is TGTGCCAGCAGCGTAGATCTAGGGACAGCGGGCTACGAGCAGTACTTC.

This chain joins TRBV7-6 and TRBJ2-2; no clear D. V was pared by 4 bases and J by 6 bases, with 12 bases between. This CDR3 spans 14 amino acids. The germline CDR1 and CDR2 sequences are SGHVS and FNYEAQ. Here the CDR3 DNA reads TGTGCCAGCAGCTCCTATGACGCGGCCGGGGAGCTGTTTTTT. Translation: CASSSYDAAGELFF.

The rearrangement links TRBV7-8 to TRBJ1-1; no firm D call. The CDR3 contains 14 residues. The ends were cut back, 1 base at V and 3 bases at J, with 9 bases in the middle. CDR1 is SGHVS, CDR2 FQNEAQ, per germline. CDR3 sequence reads: CASSLVGADTEAFF. CDR3 DNA: TGTGCCAGCAGCTTAGTGGGCGCAGACACTGAAGCTTTCTTT. Full variable domain (rest looked up from reference TRBV7-8 and TRBJ1-1): GAGVSQSPRYKVAKRGQDVALRCDPISGHVSLFWYQQALGQGPEFLTYFQNEAQLDKSGLPSDRFFAERPEGSVSTLKIQRTQQEDSAVYLCASSLVGADTEAFFGQGTRLTVV.

The rearrangement uses TRBV18 and TRBJ1-2; 8 nucleotides match TRBD1. The CDR3 contains 14 residues. With V trimmed by 3 bases and J by 8 bases, 8 bases remained unmatched. Germline values: CDR1 KGHSH, CDR2 LQKENI. CDR3 in DNA: TGTGCCAGCTCACCCCTGGACAGGGATGGGGGCTACACCTTC. Translation: CASSPLDRDGGYTF.

V is TRBV28 and J is TRBJ2-5, with no clear D. Germline V gives CDR1 MDHEN, CDR2 SYDVKM. This CDR3 region has 13 residues. Trimming shortened V by 4 bases and J by 5 bases, and 11 bases separated the two germline ends. This chain's CDR3 is CASSSINSETQYF. DNA of the CDR3: TGTGCCAGCAGTTCAATCAACTCGGAGACCCAGTACTTC.

This chain's CDR3 is CASSPRTANTEAFF. The CDR3 DNA follows: TGTGCCAGCAGCCCAAGGACAGCGAACACTGAAGCTTTCTTT. The chain employs TRBV9 and TRBJ1-1; maybe TRBD1 (6 bases). The CDR3 loop spans 14 amino acids. Trimming shortened V by 4 bases and J by 1 base, and 11 bases separated the two germline ends. Germline V gives CDR1 SGDLS, CDR2 YYNGEE.

The chain links TRBV6-5 to TRBJ1-2, with D unclear. This CDR3 is built from 15 residues. V gave up 4 bases and J gave up 2 bases, with 14 bases separating them. CDR1 is MNHEY and CDR2 is SVGAGI in the germline V gene. The CDR3 loop reads CASSLKAGFNYGYTF. DNA for the CDR3: TGTGCCAGCAGTTTAAAGGCGGGGTTCAACTATGGCTACACCTTC.

This clone was detected only a few times. V is TRBV28 and J is TRBJ2-2, with 14 bases lining up with TRBD2. V lost 0 bases, J lost 8 bases, and 5 bases stayed unmatched. CDR1 is MDHEN and CDR2 is SYDVKM in the germline V gene. This CDR3 is built from 17 residues. The CDR3, as DNA: TGTGCCAGCAGTTTATGGAGACTAGCGGGAGGGCCTGGGGAGCTGTTTTTT. Translated: CASSLWRLAGGPGELFF.

The CDR3 DNA is TGCGCCAGCAGCCGCCAGGAGACTAGCGGGGGGGCGGAGACCCAGTACTTC. Amino acids: CASSRQETSGGAETQYF. This chain joins TRBV4-1 and TRBJ2-5; 14 positions agree with TRBD2. Germline trimming cut 4 bases from V and 5 bases from J; bases unmatched to any gene: 9. Looked up from germline, CDR1 is MGHRA and CDR2 is YSYEKL. The length of the CDR3 is 17 residues.

This clone was seen only once. The chain employs TRBV30 and TRBJ2-7; 8 nucleotides align to TRBD1. CDR1 and CDR2 from the germline V gene are GTSNPN and SVGIG (reference sequence). The V segment lost 0 bases and the J segment 0 bases; nucleotides outside the gene matches: 13. The CDR3 length is 18 residues. The CDR3 sequence: CAWSVKGRGRMSSYEQYF. The CDR3 coding sequence is TGTGCCTGGAGTGTAAAGGGCAGGGGGCGGATGAGCTCCTACGAGCAGTACTTC.